This entry is about one T cell receptor (beta chain). This specimen belongs to a study of blood T cell repertoires in COVID-19. Turning to the study itself: The United States, Italy and Spain provided the acute and convalescent COVID-19 samples. Sources were T cells, B-cell-depleted T cells, or PBMCs; the material itself was cDNA or gDNA.

In the original workflow: Reference gene primer amplification yielded estimated nucleated cell counts. Using immunoSEQ multiplex PCR, the repertoire was profiled, and TCRdb retains in-frame clones only, with some absent. Clone size and V and J calls were adopted from that table, with D and trimming inferred from the DNA. The sample has more than 150,000 clones, around 80% seen once. V lost 5 bases and J lost 5, with 9 bases in between. Looked up from germline, CDR1 is SGHTA and CDR2 is FQGNSA. The CDR3 consists of 13 residues. The sequenced sample was peripheral blood. This receptor was identified in a man aged 25-45 years with active or convalescent COVID-19. The chain combines TRBV7-2 with TRBJ1-4; D gene uncertain. The DNA of the CDR3 is TGTGCCAGCAGCCCGAGTCCGAATGAAAAACTGTTTTTT. This sequence encodes CASSPSPNEKLFF.